This TCR beta chain was retrieved from a study of glioma-infiltrating T cells after dendritic cell vaccination. Study overall: Autologous tumor lysate-pulsed dendritic cell vaccination was given between the early 2000s and the early 2010s. Autologous tumor lysate was loaded overnight onto monocyte-derived dendritic cells grown less than 8 days with IL-4 and GM-CSF.

TCRdb's table, derived via immunoSEQ multiplex PCR, lists solely in-frame clones and lacks some. This table has around 25,000 clones, about 90% appearing once. Time point specified: after dendritic cell vaccination, including at tumor progression/relapse. PBMC sampling occurred before vaccination, two weeks after the third dose, and at progression. This CDR3 is 18 amino acids long. Germline CDR1 reads SGHDN; CDR2 reads FVKESK. The V and J ends lost 5 bases and 4 bases, in that order; junction bases with no gene match: 13. The origin of this receptor is a human donor with glioblastoma. This chain links TRBV14 with TRBJ2-3; 12 bases agree with TRBD2. This sample comprised blood, obtained after dendritic cell vaccination. CDR3 region: CASSGDFRLAGASDTQYF. As DNA, the CDR3 is TGTGCCAGCAGCGGGGACTTCAGACTAGCGGGGGCGTCAGATACGCAGTATTTT.